This is a list of T cell receptor beta chains from one sample in a study of beta chain features in type 1 diabetes. This table comes from immunoSEQ multiplex PCR, and its TCRdb copy is limited to in-frame clones, with some not included. The sample includes just over 600,000 clones, 15% seen only once; the top ten take around 0.1%. Sequencing input: naive CD4+ T cells from blood. The receptors come from a man between 18 and 35 years old in good health. Both conserved end residues are trimmed from each CDR3.

V gene: TRBV11-2
CDR3 protein: ASSPRGASGGYSDTQY

V gene: TRBV4-3
CDR3 protein: ASSQGGSLLRGKGNTGELF

V gene: TRBV5-4
CDR3 protein: ASSAQGNYGYT

V gene: TRBV6-5
CDR3 protein: ASLPGQGSWETQY

V gene: TRBV5-1
CDR3 protein: ASSLAGLAAYNEQF

V gene: TRBV28
CDR3 protein: ASSLRVGNYGYT

V gene: TRBV7-3
CDR3 protein: ASTEVSRGREAF

V gene: TRBV7-9
CDR3 protein: ASSLVRNEQF

V gene: TRBV5-1
CDR3 protein: ASSQDRGGYT

V gene: TRBV25-1
CDR3 protein: ASSSGAWRGYT

V gene: TRBV27
CDR3 protein: ASRAQGSQPQH

V gene: TRBV2
CDR3 protein: ASSVAGVTVYQETQY

V gene: TRBV5-4
CDR3 protein: ASSFRLGDGKLF

V gene: TRBV28
CDR3 protein: ASSPTSDRPNTEAF

V gene: TRBV7-3
CDR3 protein: ASSPLAGRGGELF

V gene: TRBV6-4
CDR3 protein: ASSDGGYGYT

V gene: TRBV29-1
CDR3 protein: SVDNPKETQY

V gene: TRBV5-6
CDR3 protein: ASSLAGGAVYGYT

V gene: TRBV7-2
CDR3 protein: ASSLGRDTGELF

V gene: TRBV5-1
CDR3 protein: ASSFPTSQGIPMKGYT

V gene: TRBV27
CDR3 protein: ASSLSWGVEGQPQH

V gene: TRBV19
CDR3 protein: ASSIGRTSAQF

V gene: TRBV4-3
CDR3 protein: ASSPSRGGIPLAKNIQY

V gene: TRBV27
CDR3 protein: ASTDHRDRDYGYT

V gene: TRBV18
CDR3 protein: ASSSRTGSNTGELF

V gene: TRBV15
CDR3 protein: ATSRVRTSGYRDTQY

V gene: TRBV5-6
CDR3 protein: ASSLIMGMGTEAF

V gene: TRBV2
CDR3 protein: ASRRETSGYNEQF

V gene: TRBV5-1
CDR3 protein: ASSSGLAVYSYEQY

V gene: TRBV9
CDR3 protein: ASSVEFGGLRGNEQF

V gene: TRBV5-6
CDR3 protein: ASSFQGPDAF

V gene: TRBV25-1
CDR3 protein: ASSVWGDTEAF